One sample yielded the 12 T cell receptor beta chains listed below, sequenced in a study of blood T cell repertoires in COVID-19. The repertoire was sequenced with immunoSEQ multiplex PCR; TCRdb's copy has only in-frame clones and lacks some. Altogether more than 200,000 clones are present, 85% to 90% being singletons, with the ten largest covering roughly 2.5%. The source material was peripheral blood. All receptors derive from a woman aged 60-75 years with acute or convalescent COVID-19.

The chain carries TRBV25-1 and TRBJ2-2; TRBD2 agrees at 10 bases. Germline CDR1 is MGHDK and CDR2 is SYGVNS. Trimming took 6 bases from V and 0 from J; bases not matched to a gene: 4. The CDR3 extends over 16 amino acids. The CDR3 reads CASSASGGSNTGELFF. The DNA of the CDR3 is TGTGCCAGCAGCGCTAGCGGGGGCTCGAACACCGGGGAGCTGTTTTTT.

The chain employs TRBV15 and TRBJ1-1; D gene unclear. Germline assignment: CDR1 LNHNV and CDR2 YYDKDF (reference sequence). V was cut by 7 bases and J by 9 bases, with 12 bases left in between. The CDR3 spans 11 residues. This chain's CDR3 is CATTGRSKAFF. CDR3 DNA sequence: TGTGCCACCACTGGTAGGAGTAAAGCTTTCTTT.

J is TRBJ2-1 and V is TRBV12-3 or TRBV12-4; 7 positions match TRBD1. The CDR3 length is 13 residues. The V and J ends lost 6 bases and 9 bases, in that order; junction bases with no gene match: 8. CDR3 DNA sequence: TGTGCCAGCAGGCAAGGGGGCGGAGGTGAGCAGTTCTTC. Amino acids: CASRQGGGGEQFF.

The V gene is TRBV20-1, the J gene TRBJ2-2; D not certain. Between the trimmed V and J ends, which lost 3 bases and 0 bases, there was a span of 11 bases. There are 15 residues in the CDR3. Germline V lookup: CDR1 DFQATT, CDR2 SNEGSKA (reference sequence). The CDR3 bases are TGCAGTGCTAGTGTTACTTTTCCGAACACCGGGGAGCTGTTTTTT. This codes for CSASVTFPNTGELFF.

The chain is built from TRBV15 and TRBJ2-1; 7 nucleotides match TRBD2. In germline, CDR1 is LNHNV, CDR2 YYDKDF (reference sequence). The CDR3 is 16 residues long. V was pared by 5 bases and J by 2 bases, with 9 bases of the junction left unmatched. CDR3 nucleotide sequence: TGTGCCACCAGCCGTACTAGCGCAGGCACCTACAATGAGCAGTTCTTC. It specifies CATSRTSAGTYNEQFF.

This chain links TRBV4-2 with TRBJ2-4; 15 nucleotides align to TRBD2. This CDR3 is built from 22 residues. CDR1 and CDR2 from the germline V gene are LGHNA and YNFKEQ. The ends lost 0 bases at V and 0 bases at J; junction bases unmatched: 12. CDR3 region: CASSQDQSPGLAGGLAKNIQYF. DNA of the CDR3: TGTGCCAGCAGCCAAGATCAGTCGCCGGGACTAGCGGGAGGACTAGCCAAAAACATTCAGTACTTC.

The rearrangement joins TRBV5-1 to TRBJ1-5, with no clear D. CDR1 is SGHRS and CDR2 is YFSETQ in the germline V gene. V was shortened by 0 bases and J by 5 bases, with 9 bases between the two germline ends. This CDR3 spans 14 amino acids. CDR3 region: CASSLDGHYQPQHF. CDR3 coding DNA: TGCGCCAGCAGCTTGGATGGTCACTATCAGCCCCAGCATTTT. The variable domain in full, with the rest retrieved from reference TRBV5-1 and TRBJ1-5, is KAGVTQTPRYLIKTRGQQVTLSCSPISGHRSVSWYQQTPGQGLQFLFEYFSETQRNKGNFPGRFSGRQFSNSRSEMNVSTLELGDSALYLCASSLDGHYQPQHFGDGTRLSIL.

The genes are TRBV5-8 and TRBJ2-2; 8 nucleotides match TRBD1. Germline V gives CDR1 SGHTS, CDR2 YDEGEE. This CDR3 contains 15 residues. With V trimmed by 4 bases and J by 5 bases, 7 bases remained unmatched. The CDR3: CASSTDREETGELFF. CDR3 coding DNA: TGTGCCAGCAGCACGGACAGGGAGGAAACCGGGGAGCTGTTTTTT.

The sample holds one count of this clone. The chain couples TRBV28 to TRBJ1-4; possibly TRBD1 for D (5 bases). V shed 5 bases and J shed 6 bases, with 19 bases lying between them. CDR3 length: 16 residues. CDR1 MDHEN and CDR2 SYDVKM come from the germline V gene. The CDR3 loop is CASSQAGRRIDEKLFF. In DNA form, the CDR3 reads TGTGCCAGCAGTCAGGCAGGGCGGCGGATTGATGAAAAACTGTTTTTT.

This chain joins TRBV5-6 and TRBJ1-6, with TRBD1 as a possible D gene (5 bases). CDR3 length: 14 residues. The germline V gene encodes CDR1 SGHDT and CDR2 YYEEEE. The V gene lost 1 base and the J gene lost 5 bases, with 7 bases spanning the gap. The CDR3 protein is CASSLYRNNSPLHF. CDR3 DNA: TGTGCCAGCAGCTTGTACAGGAATAATTCACCCCTCCACTTT.

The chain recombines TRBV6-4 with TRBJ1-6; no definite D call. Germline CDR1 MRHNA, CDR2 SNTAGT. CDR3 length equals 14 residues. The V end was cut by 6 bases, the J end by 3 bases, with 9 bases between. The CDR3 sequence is CASSPSGYNSPLHF. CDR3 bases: TGTGCCAGCAGCCCCTCGGGCTATAATTCACCCCTCCACTTT.

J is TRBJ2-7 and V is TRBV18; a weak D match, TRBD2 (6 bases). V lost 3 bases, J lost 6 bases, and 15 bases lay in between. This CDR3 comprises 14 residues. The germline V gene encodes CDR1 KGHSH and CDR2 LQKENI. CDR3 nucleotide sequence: TGTGCCAGCTCACCCGGGCAGGTCGGGAGCGAGCAGTACTTC. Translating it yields CASSPGQVGSEQYF. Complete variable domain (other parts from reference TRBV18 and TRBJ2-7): NAGVMQNPRHLVRRRGQEARLRCSPMKGHSHVYWYRQLPEEGLKFMVYLQKENIIDESGMPKERFSAEFPKEGPSILRIQQVVRGDSAAYFCASSPGQVGSEQYFGPGTRLTVT.